The 21 T cell receptor beta chains below come from one sample, sequenced in a study of blood T cell repertoires in COVID-19. The assay was immunoSEQ multiplex PCR, and TCRdb's table has in-frame clones only and misses some. The data contain more than 250,000 clones, roughly 80% of them seen just once; the ten biggest clones take up 5%. The specimen sequenced was PBMCs or T cells enriched from blood (not recorded which). All receptors come from a man aged 40-49 years who had been exposed to COVID-19.

The chain recombines TRBV10-1 with TRBJ2-7; TRBD1 matches at 11 bases. Germline lookup yields CDR1 WNHNN and CDR2 SYGVQD (reference sequence). Trimming at V came to 8 bases and at J to 7 bases, leaving 10 bases not matched to a gene. This CDR3 has 14 amino acids. The CDR3 DNA is TGCGCCAGCGCCCGGGACAGGGGGTTAGGGGAGCAGTACTTC. Encoded protein: CASARDRGLGEQYF.

The genes are TRBV6-5 and TRBJ1-2, with a tentative D call TRBD1 (5 bases). Germline assignment: CDR1 MNHEY and CDR2 SVGAGI. The CDR3 length is 14 residues. V was trimmed by 7 bases and J by 8 bases, leaving 20 bases between them. DNA of the CDR3: TGTGCCAGCAAGCAATGGGGGGGTGGGTCCGGCTACACCTTC. Translated, it gives CASKQWGGGSGYTF.

This clone was picked up one time. V and J are TRBV7-9 and TRBJ2-2; 7 bases agree with TRBD1. Unmatched junction bases numbered 7, after V lost 7 bases and J lost 5 bases. Germline lookup yields CDR1 SEHNR and CDR2 FQNEAQ (reference sequence). The length of the CDR3 is 14 residues. DNA of the CDR3: TGTGCCAGCAATGACAGGGTACGGACCGGGGAGCTGTTTTTT. This gives the protein CASNDRVRTGELFF.

This clone appeared a single time. The chain is built from TRBV12-3 or TRBV12-4 and TRBJ1-6, with 8 bases that match TRBD1. The CDR3 spans 13 residues. The V gene end was trimmed by 6 bases and the J gene end by 10 bases; junction bases not matched to a gene: 5. This CDR3 is CASRHRQGSPLHF. CDR3 sequence (DNA): TGTGCCAGCAGACACCGACAGGGGTCACCCCTCCACTTT.

In its sample, this clone was seen once. The same CDR3 is also encoded by other DNA sequences in this sample. The chain is built from TRBV11-2 and TRBJ1-1, with D unresolved. Trimming took off 0 bases at V and 3 bases at J, with 5 bases between the two ends. The CDR3 consists of 13 residues. Germline V CDR1 and CDR2: SGHAT, FQNNGV. The CDR3 nucleotides read TGTGCCAGCAGCTTAGATCGGGACACTGAAGCTTTCTTT. This encodes CASSLDRDTEAFF.

This clone has a handful of counts. The rearrangement uses TRBV11-3 and TRBJ2-7, with 11 bases identical to TRBD1. J was trimmed by 7 bases and V by 4 bases; bases with no gene match: 6. This CDR3 is 14 amino acids long. CDR1 and CDR2 from the germline V gene are SGHNT and YENEEA. CDR3 in amino acids: CASSSGQGAGEQYF. The CDR3 DNA reads TGTGCCAGCAGCTCCGGACAGGGGGCGGGGGAGCAGTACTTC.

The chain joins TRBV5-6 to TRBJ2-7; tentative D call: TRBD2 (5 bases). CDR3 length: 19 residues. V was clipped by 4 bases and J by 3 bases, with 29 bases between them. Germline values: CDR1 SGHDT, CDR2 YYEEEE. For the CDR3, the DNA is TGTGCCAGCAGCCCCGACCGAGCACCGGGGAAGATTGTTAGCTACGAGCAGTACTTC. It specifies CASSPDRAPGKIVSYEQYF.

This CDR3 reads CASSEGRPNTGELFF. The DNA for the CDR3 is TGCGCCAGCAGTGAAGGGAGGCCCAACACCGGGGAGCTGTTTTTT. The rearrangement uses TRBV10-1 and TRBJ2-2; D is perhaps TRBD2 (6 bases). Germline V gene sequence: CDR1 WNHNN, CDR2 SYGVQD (reference sequence). The CDR3 spans 15 residues. Trimming took 3 bases from V and 2 from J, leaving 10 bases between them.

The chain couples TRBV7-3 to TRBJ2-1; TRBD1 matches at 8 bases. The CDR3 extends over 13 amino acids. Germline trimming cut 5 bases from V and 13 bases from J; bases unmatched to any gene: 10. Germline V gene data show CDR1 as SGHTA and CDR2 as FQGTGA. The CDR3 here is CASSMGQATSQFF. CDR3 nucleotides: TGTGCCAGCAGCATGGGACAGGCTACATCTCAGTTCTTC.

In nucleotides, the CDR3 is TGTGCCAGCAGCTCCCCACAGGGCTCTGGAAACACCATATATTTT. Its protein product is CASSSPQGSGNTIYF. V gene TRBV11-3 combines with J gene TRBJ1-3; TRBD1 is a possible D gene (6 bases). V lost 4 bases and J 0 bases, leaving 10 bases between the germline ends. The CDR3 consists of 15 residues. Germline V gene data show CDR1 as SGHNT and CDR2 as YENEEA.

In its sample, this clone was seen a few times. V is TRBV27 and J is TRBJ1-2; D is possibly TRBD1 (5 bases). V was shortened by 6 bases and J by 8 bases, with 16 bases between the two germline ends. In germline, CDR1 is MNHEY, CDR2 SMNVEV (reference sequence). The CDR3 length is 13 residues. CDR3 loop: CASSLNRISGYTF. The CDR3 nucleotides read TGTGCCAGCAGCCTTAACAGGATCAGCGGCTACACCTTC.

Written as DNA, the CDR3 is TGCAGCGCCGTCGGACTAGCGGGATTAAGTGAGCAGTTCTTC. Amino acids: CSAVGLAGLSEQFF. The chain couples TRBV29-1 to TRBJ2-1; 12 bases fit TRBD2. The V segment lost 7 bases and the J segment 9 bases; nucleotides outside the gene matches: 10. This CDR3 region has 14 residues. Germline CDR1 and CDR2: SQVTM and ANQGSEA.

The V and J genes are TRBV2 and TRBJ2-5, with D perhaps TRBD1 (6 bases). Trimming stripped 7 bases from V and 1 base from J, with 13 bases between. CDR1 and CDR2 (germline): SNHLY, FYNNEI. CDR3 length equals 14 residues. The CDR3 is CASIMGHIQETQYF. DNA for the CDR3: TGTGCCAGCATTATGGGACACATCCAAGAGACCCAGTACTTC.

The sample holds one count of this clone. The chain uses TRBV16 and TRBJ1-5; D perhaps matches TRBD1 (6 bases). Trimming took off 2 bases at V and 0 bases at J, with 17 bases between the two ends. CDR1 KGHSY and CDR2 FQNENV come from the germline V gene. The CDR3 has 18 amino acids. This CDR3 is CASSQQNRGQYSNQPQHF. Here the CDR3 DNA reads TGTGCCAGCAGCCAACAAAACCGGGGACAATATAGCAATCAGCCCCAGCATTTT.

The V and J genes are TRBV9 and TRBJ2-4; possibly TRBD2 for D (6 bases). CDR3 size: 14 residues. Trimming took 0 bases from V and 7 from J, leaving 11 bases between them. Germline CDR1 is SGDLS and CDR2 is YYNGEE. In nucleotides, the CDR3 is TGTGCCAGCAGCGTAGGGGCAGGGACTAACATTCAGTACTTC. Translation: CASSVGAGTNIQYF.

The chain is built from TRBV10-3 and TRBJ2-2; 7 bases fit TRBD2. Per the germline V gene, CDR1 is ENHRY and CDR2 is SYGVKD. V gave up 8 bases and J gave up 8 bases; unmatched junction bases: 5. The CDR3 is made up of 12 amino acids. The CDR3 spells CAILREVGELFF. The DNA for the CDR3 is TGTGCCATCCTCCGGGAGGTGGGGGAGCTGTTTTTT.

The rearrangement joins TRBV10-1 to TRBJ2-3; D ambiguous. The CDR3 is 15 residues long. Germline-derived CDR1 and CDR2 are WNHNN and SYGVQD (reference sequence). With 3 bases removed from V and 2 bases from J, the gap between germline ends came to 12 bases. The CDR3 sequence: CASSDHSIPTDTQYF. In DNA form, the CDR3 reads TGCGCCAGCAGTGACCATTCCATCCCCACAGATACGCAGTATTTT.

The J gene is TRBJ1-6, the V gene TRBV12-3 or TRBV12-4; tentative D call: TRBD1 (6 bases). CDR3 length equals 13 residues. Trimming took 5 bases from V and 13 from J, leaving 15 bases between them. CDR3 region: CASSSGRTVPLHF. As DNA, the CDR3 is TGTGCCAGCAGTAGTGGACGGACAGTTCCCCTCCACTTT.

The genes are TRBV24-1 and TRBJ1-5, with 9 bases fitting TRBD1. After removal of 9 bases from V and 4 bases from J, the junction contained 6 bases not matched to a gene. The CDR3 extends over 14 amino acids. CDR1 is KGHDR and CDR2 is SFDVKD in the germline V gene. The CDR3 nucleotides read TGTGCCACCGGGACAGGGATAGAAAATCAGCCCCAGCATTTT. Translation: CATGTGIENQPQHF.

This sequence joins TRBV6-1 and TRBJ1-5; a possible D gene is TRBD1 (6 bases). Germline V lookup: CDR1 MNHNS, CDR2 SASEGT. The CDR3 runs 14 residues. The V end lost 4 bases, the J end lost 5 bases, and 12 bases lay between the germline ends. CDR3 in amino acids: CASSVGGAYQPQHF. CDR3 DNA sequence: TGTGCCAGCAGTGTGGGGGGGGCCTATCAGCCCCAGCATTTT.

The V gene is TRBV13, the J gene TRBJ1-1, with TRBD1 identical over 10 bases. Trimming took 5 bases from V and 0 from J; bases not matched to a gene: 15. Germline CDR1 is PRHDT and CDR2 is FYEKMQ (reference sequence). There are 19 residues in the CDR3. CDR3 loop: CASSPPGQGFGMMNTEAFF. The CDR3 DNA reads TGTGCCAGCAGCCCACCGGGACAGGGGTTTGGTATGATGAACACTGAAGCTTTCTTT.